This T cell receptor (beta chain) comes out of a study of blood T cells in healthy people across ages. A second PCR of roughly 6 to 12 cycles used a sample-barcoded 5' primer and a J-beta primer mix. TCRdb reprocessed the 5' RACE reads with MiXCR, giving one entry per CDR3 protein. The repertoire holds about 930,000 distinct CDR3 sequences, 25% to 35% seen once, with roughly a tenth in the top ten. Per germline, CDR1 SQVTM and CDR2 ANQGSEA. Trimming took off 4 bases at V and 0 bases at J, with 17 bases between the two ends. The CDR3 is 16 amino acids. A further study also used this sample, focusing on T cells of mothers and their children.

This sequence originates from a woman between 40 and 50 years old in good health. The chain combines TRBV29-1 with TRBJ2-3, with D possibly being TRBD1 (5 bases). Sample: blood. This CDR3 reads CSVAGLIGSSTDTQYF. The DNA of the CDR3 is TGCAGCGTTGCAGGGCTCATAGGCTCTAGCACAGATACGCAGTATTTT.